Listed below are T cell receptor beta chains from one sample, sequenced in a study of cytomegalovirus exposure and HLA in healthy donors. The data were produced by immunoSEQ multiplex PCR, yet TCRdb's version contains in-frame clones alone and is incomplete. The sample lists about 120,000 clones; 75% were seen once. Sequenced: PBMCs. Receptor source: a woman in her 40s in good health and CMV-seropositive. Each CDR3 is given with its conserved first and last residue. A D gene is named only where the DNA matches it firmly. Part of the rows lack a size; the others show once, few, many or a class for expanded clones.

TGTGCCAGCAGTGGGGGACTAGAACTCTACGAGCAGTACTTC | CASSGGLELYEQYF | TRBJ2-7 | NA | 14 | TRBV27 | TRBD2
TGTGCCAGCAGTACGTCTGGGACTATCTACAATGAGCAGTTCTTC | CASSTSGTIYNEQFF | TRBJ2-1 | NA | 15 | TRBV28 | TRBD2
TGTGCCAGCAGCTTGGGGGGAGGTGGCTACACCTTC | CASSLGGGGYTF | TRBJ1-2 | NA | 12 | TRBV5-4 | NA
TGTGCCAGCGACGGGACACGCGGCTACACCTTC | CASDGTRGYTF | TRBJ1-2 | NA | 11 | TRBV11-2 | NA
TGCAGCGTTATCCCCGGCGGGCAGGGGGCAGGAGAGACCCAGTACTTC | CSVIPGGQGAGETQYF | TRBJ2-5 | NA | 16 | TRBV29-1 | TRBD1
TGTGCCAGCAGCTTAGGACAGCCCGTTGATGGCTACACCTTC | CASSLGQPVDGYTF | TRBJ1-2 | few | 14 | TRBV7-6 | NA
TGTGCCAGCAGCTTACCAACGGACAGGGGTATCTACGAGCAGTACTTC | CASSLPTDRGIYEQYF | TRBJ2-7 | NA | 16 | TRBV7-9 | TRBD1
TGTGCCAGCAGTCCAACAGGGGGCTCGGGAGCCAAAAACATTCAGTACTTC | CASSPTGGSGAKNIQYF | TRBJ2-4 | few | 17 | TRBV2 | TRBD1
TGTGCCAGCAGCTACCGGGGGGAGCTGTTTTTT | CASSYRGELFF | TRBJ2-2 | NA | 11 | TRBV13 | NA
TGTGCCAGCAGCTACGACAGGGTGCAAACCAAAAACATTCAGTACTTC | CASSYDRVQTKNIQYF | TRBJ2-4 | NA | 16 | TRBV5-4 | TRBD1
TGTGCCAGTAGTAGGACCATTAGGACAGGAAGCTCCTACGAGCAGTACTTC | CASSRTIRTGSSYEQYF | TRBJ2-7 | NA | 17 | TRBV19 | TRBD1
TGTGCCAGCAGTTACTCGCCCGGGAGCAATCAGCCCCAGCATTTT | CASSYSPGSNQPQHF | TRBJ1-5 | NA | 15 | TRBV6-5 | NA
TGTGCCAGCACGGGAGAGATAAGCTCCTACAATGAGCAGTTCTTC | CASTGEISSYNEQFF | TRBJ2-1 | NA | 15 | TRBV28 | NA
TGTGCCAGCAGCCAATCGATAGCAACAGGGGAAAGGAAACTGTTTTTT | CASSQSIATGERKLFF | TRBJ1-4 | NA | 16 | TRBV16 | TRBD1
TGTGCCAGTAGTATCGAAGCGAAGTATGGCTACACCTTC | CASSIEAKYGYTF | TRBJ1-2 | NA | 13 | TRBV19 | NA
TGTGCCAGCAGGGGGCCTAGCACTGAAGCTTTCTTT | CASRGPSTEAFF | TRBJ1-1 | NA | 12 | TRBV28 | NA
TGCGCCAGCAGCTCAGGGTTACAGTTCACCGGGGAGCTGTTTTTT | CASSSGLQFTGELFF | TRBJ2-2 | once | 15 | TRBV4-3 | NA
TGTGCCAGCAGTGAACAGGTAGCTAACTATGGCTACACCTTC | CASSEQVANYGYTF | TRBJ1-2 | NA | 14 | TRBV2 | NA
TGTGCCAGCAGCTTGGCGGCAGATACGCAGTATTTT | CASSLAADTQYF | TRBJ2-3 | NA | 12 | TRBV5-4 | NA
TGTGCCAGCAGCTCGGGGTTTCGGGATGGTGGGGTCCAAGAGACCCAGTACTTC | CASSSGFRDGGVQETQYF | TRBJ2-5 | NA | 18 | TRBV5-6 | NA
TGCGCCAGCAGCGCGATTAGCGGGGGGACGCAAGAGACCCAGTACTTC | CASSAISGGTQETQYF | TRBJ2-5 | NA | 16 | TRBV5-1 | TRBD2
TGTGCCAGCAGTTACCCCGGGGGAATTAGCAATCAGCCCCAGCATTTT | CASSYPGGISNQPQHF | TRBJ1-5 | NA | 16 | TRBV6-6 | NA
TGTGCCAGCAGCCCTCGCCAGGCCACTGAAGCTTTCTTT | CASSPRQATEAFF | TRBJ1-1 | NA | 13 | TRBV9 | NA